The 15 T cell receptor beta chains reported below all come from one sample, sequenced in a study of Ad26.COV2.S vaccination and SARS-CoV-2 variants. Clones were sequenced by immunoSEQ multiplex PCR, and TCRdb holds only the in-frame ones, with some missing. The table shows roughly 400,000 clones, with 89% occurring only once. The treatment here: 15 to 20 received Ad26.COV2.S at low or high dose, single or two shots; a few received placebo; per-sample allocation not given. Samples analyzed were those drawn on day 63 after the first vaccine or placebo injection. The input for sequencing was peripheral blood, taken in a trial of Ad26.COV2.S vaccine versus placebo. These receptors were collected from a person aged 18 to 59 who received the Ad26.COV2.S COVID-19 vaccine or a placebo.

This chain joins TRBV19 and TRBJ1-5; a possible D gene is TRBD1 (5 bases). The CDR3 spans 13 residues. The V end lost 9 bases, the J end lost 6 bases, and 15 bases lay between the germline ends. CDR1 is LNHDA and CDR2 is SQIVND in the germline V gene (reference sequence). The CDR3 DNA reads TGTGCCAGCCGGGACGGGGGTGGTCAGCCCCAGCATTTT. It codes for CASRDGGGQPQHF.

The chain uses TRBV5-1 and TRBJ2-7; D may correspond to TRBD1 or TRBD2 (6 bases each). CDR1 is SGHRS, CDR2 YFSETQ, per germline. V gave up 0 bases and J gave up 4 bases, with 14 bases separating them. The CDR3 runs to 15 residues. CDR3 in DNA: TGCGCCAGCAGCTTGGACGTCGGGGGCCTTTACGAGCAGTACTTC. Protein: CASSLDVGGLYEQYF.

The chain carries TRBV2 and TRBJ2-3, with D possibly being TRBD1 (6 bases). Trimming took 6 bases from V and 1 from J, leaving 14 bases between them. The germline V gene encodes CDR1 SNHLY and CDR2 FYNNEI. This CDR3 has 15 amino acids. In nucleotides, the CDR3 is TGTGCCAGCAGAATCAGGGGCGCCCGCACAGATACGCAGTATTTT. Translated, it gives CASRIRGARTDTQYF.

The chain combines TRBV11-2 with TRBJ2-5; D uncertain. Germline loops: CDR1 SGHAT, CDR2 FQNNGV. Trimming cost V 1 base and J 5 bases, with 5 bases left between them. This CDR3 comprises 12 residues. DNA of the CDR3: TGTGCCAGCAGCTTAGCCCCCGAGACCCAGTACTTC. Its translation is CASSLAPETQYF.

V and J are TRBV5-1 and TRBJ1-1, with a tentative D call TRBD1 (6 bases). This CDR3 is built from 15 residues. Germline-derived CDR1 and CDR2 are SGHRS and YFSETQ. V was trimmed by 4 bases and J by 11 bases, leaving 24 bases between them. CDR3 amino acids: CASSPLQGAGGLAFF. The CDR3 DNA reads as TGCGCCAGCAGCCCGCTACAGGGCGCAGGTGGGTTGGCTTTCTTT.

This chain links TRBV6-1 with TRBJ2-3, with 12 nucleotides matching TRBD2. With 6 bases clipped from V and 6 bases from J, the junction kept 13 bases outside the gene matches. This CDR3 has 17 residues. Germline CDR1 reads MNHNS; CDR2 reads SASEGT. As DNA, the CDR3 is TGTGCCAGCAGCGAATTTCGGACTAGCGGGGCAGGGGATACGCAGTATTTT. The encoded protein is CASSEFRTSGAGDTQYF.

V is TRBV25-1 and J is TRBJ2-2, with D maybe TRBD2 (6 bases). V dropped 5 bases and J dropped 5 bases, with 12 bases sitting between them. The CDR3 is 14 amino acids. Germline values: CDR1 MGHDK, CDR2 SYGVNS. CDR3 protein: CASSMGGWTGELFF. The CDR3 DNA follows: TGTGCCAGCAGTATGGGAGGATGGACCGGGGAGCTGTTTTTT. The complete variable domain, with remaining parts taken from reference TRBV25-1 and TRBJ2-2, reads EADIYQTPRYLVIGTGKKITLECSQTMGHDKMYWYQQDPGMELHLIHYSYGVNSTEKGDLSSESTVSRIRTEHFPLTLESARPSHTSQYLCASSMGGWTGELFFGEGSRLTVL.

This clone was seen a handful of times. The chain has TRBV3-1 (or the pseudogene TRBV3-2) and TRBJ1-1; TRBD1 matches 8 bases. The V gene end was trimmed by 4 bases and the J gene end by 0 bases; junction bases not matched to a gene: 1. This CDR3 is 14 amino acids long. CDR1 LGHDT and CDR2 YNNKEL come from the germline V gene (reference sequence). The DNA of the CDR3 is TGTGCCAGCAGCCCAGGGGGCGTGAACACTGAAGCTTTCTTT. It translates to CASSPGGVNTEAFF.

The chain carries TRBV3-1 (or the pseudogene TRBV3-2) and TRBJ2-7, with 9 positions matching TRBD1. Per the germline V gene, CDR1 is LGHDT and CDR2 is YNNKEL (reference sequence). The CDR3 loop spans 16 amino acids. J lost 7 bases, V lost 1 base, and 11 bases had no gene match. CDR3: CASSQALRTGAGEQYF. CDR3 nucleotides: TGTGCCAGCAGCCAAGCTCTACGGACAGGGGCGGGTGAGCAGTACTTC.

The gene calls are TRBV27 and TRBJ1-5; D is possibly TRBD1 (5 bases). The CDR3 totals 14 residues. The germline V gene has CDR1 MNHEY and CDR2 SMNVEV (reference sequence). Trimming pared 2 bases from V and 3 bases from J, leaving 8 bases between. The CDR3 region is CASSLGGNNQPQHF. The CDR3 region has the DNA TGTGCCAGCAGTTTAGGGGGGAACAATCAGCCCCAGCATTTT.

The genes are TRBV30 and TRBJ2-7; D is ambiguous. Germline loops: CDR1 GTSNPN, CDR2 SVGIG (reference sequence). This CDR3 is built from 13 residues. V lost 0 bases and J lost 1, with 7 bases in between. As DNA, the CDR3 is TGTGCCTGGAGTGTTTGGGATTCCTACGAGCAGTACTTC. Its translation: CAWSVWDSYEQYF.

The chain joins TRBV3-1 (or the pseudogene TRBV3-2) to TRBJ2-7; 7 nucleotides align to TRBD1. The junction had 8 bases not matched to a gene; V was cut back by 6 bases and J by 6 bases. The V gene's germline CDR1 is LGHDT and CDR2 YNNKEL (reference sequence). The CDR3 runs to 13 residues. As DNA, the CDR3 is TGTGCCAGCAGACAGACAGGGACGGGCGAGCAGTACTTC. This codes for CASRQTGTGEQYF.

This sequence joins TRBV3-1 (or the pseudogene TRBV3-2) and TRBJ2-1; 10 bases line up with TRBD2. Per the germline V gene, CDR1 is LGHDT and CDR2 is YNNKEL (reference sequence). This CDR3 is built from 16 residues. V was pared by 1 base and J by 7 bases, with 7 bases of the junction left unmatched. CDR3 loop: CASSQALAGVSNEQFF. The CDR3 nucleotides are TGTGCCAGCAGCCAAGCGCTAGCGGGAGTTTCAAATGAGCAGTTCTTC.

The chain recombines TRBV7-8 with TRBJ2-5; D not certain. In germline, CDR1 is SGHVS, CDR2 FQNEAQ. The CDR3 consists of 15 residues. V lost 0 bases and J lost 2, with 10 bases in between. The CDR3 DNA is TGTGCCAGCAGCTTAGCGACGCGTCGACAAGAGACCCAGTACTTC. It codes for CASSLATRRQETQYF.

This chain connects TRBV25-1 to TRBJ1-5; possible D gene TRBD1, 5 bases. The V gene lost 6 bases and the J gene lost 4 bases, with 16 bases spanning the gap. The CDR3 sequence is 15 residues long. Germline values: CDR1 MGHDK, CDR2 SYGVNS. CDR3 region: CASSPNGAANQPQHF. The DNA for the CDR3 is TGTGCCAGCAGCCCGAACGGGGCAGCTAATCAGCCCCAGCATTTT.